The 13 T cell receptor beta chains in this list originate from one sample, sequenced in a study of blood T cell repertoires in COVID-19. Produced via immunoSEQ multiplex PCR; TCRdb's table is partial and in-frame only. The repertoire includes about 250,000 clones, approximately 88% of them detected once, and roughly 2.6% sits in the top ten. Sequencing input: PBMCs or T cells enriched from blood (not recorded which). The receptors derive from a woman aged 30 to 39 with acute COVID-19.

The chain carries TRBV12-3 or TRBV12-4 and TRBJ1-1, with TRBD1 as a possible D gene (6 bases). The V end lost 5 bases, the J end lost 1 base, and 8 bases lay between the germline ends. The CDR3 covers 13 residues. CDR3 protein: CASSGQPNTEAFF. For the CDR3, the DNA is TGTGCCAGCAGTGGACAGCCGAACACTGAAGCTTTCTTT.

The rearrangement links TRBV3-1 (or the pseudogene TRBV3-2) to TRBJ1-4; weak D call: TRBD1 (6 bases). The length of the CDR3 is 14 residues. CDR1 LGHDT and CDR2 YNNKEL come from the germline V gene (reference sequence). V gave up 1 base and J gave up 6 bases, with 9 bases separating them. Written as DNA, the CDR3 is TGTGCCAGCAGCCAAGGCAGGGGCGATGAAAAACTGTTTTTT. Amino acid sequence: CASSQGRGDEKLFF.

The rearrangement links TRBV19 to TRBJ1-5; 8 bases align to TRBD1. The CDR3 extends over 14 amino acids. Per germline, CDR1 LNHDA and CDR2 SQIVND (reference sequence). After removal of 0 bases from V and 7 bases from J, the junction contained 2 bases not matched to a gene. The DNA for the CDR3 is TGTGCCAGTAGTATAGACTACAGGGGGCAGCCCCAGCATTTT. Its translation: CASSIDYRGQPQHF.

CDR3 sequence reads: CASSSDSAITDTQYF. The DNA of the CDR3 is TGTGCCAGCAGCTCCGACAGCGCTATCACAGATACGCAGTATTTT. The V call is TRBV7-2, the J call TRBJ2-3, with D tentatively TRBD1 (5 bases). CDR3 size: 15 residues. In germline, CDR1 is SGHTA, CDR2 FQGNSA. V was cut by 4 bases and J by 2 bases, with 13 bases left in between.

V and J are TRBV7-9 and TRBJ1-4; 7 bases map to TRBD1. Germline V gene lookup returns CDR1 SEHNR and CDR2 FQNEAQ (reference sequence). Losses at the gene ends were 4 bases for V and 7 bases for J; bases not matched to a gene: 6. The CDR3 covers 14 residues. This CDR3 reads CASSSDRVGEKLFF. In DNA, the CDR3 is TGTGCCAGCAGCTCCGACAGGGTCGGTGAAAAACTGTTTTTT.

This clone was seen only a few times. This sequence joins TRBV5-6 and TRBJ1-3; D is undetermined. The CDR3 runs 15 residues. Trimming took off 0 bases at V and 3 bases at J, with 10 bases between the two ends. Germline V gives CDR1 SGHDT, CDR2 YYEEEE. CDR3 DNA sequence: TGTGCCAGCAGCTTGGCTTCGGGGTTTGGAAACACCATATATTTT. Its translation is CASSLASGFGNTIYF. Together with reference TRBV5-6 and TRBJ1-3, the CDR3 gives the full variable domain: DAGVTQSPTHLIKTRGQQVTLRCSPKSGHDTVSWYQQALGQGPQFIFQYYEEEERQRGNFPDRFSGHQFPNYSSELNVNALLLGDSALYLCASSLASGFGNTIYFGEGSWLTVV.

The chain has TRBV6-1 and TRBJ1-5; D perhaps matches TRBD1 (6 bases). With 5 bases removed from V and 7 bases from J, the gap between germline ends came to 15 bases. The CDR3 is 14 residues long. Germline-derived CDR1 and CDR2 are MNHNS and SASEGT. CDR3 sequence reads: CASSTQGLGQPQHF. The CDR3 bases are TGTGCCAGCAGTACTCAGGGGCTCGGGCAGCCCCAGCATTTT.

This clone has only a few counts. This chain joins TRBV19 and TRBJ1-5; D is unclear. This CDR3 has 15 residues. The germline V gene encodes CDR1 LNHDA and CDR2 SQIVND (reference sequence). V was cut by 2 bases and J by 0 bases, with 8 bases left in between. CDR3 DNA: TGTGCCAGTAGTATACAGGCCCTTAGCAATCAGCCCCAGCATTTT. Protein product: CASSIQALSNQPQHF.

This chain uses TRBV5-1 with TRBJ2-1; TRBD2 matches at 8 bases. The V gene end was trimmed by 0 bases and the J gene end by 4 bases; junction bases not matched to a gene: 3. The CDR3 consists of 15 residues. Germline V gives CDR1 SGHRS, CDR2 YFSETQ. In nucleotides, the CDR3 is TGCGCCAGCAGCTTGGAGACGGGGGGGTACAATGAGCAGTTCTTC. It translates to CASSLETGGYNEQFF.

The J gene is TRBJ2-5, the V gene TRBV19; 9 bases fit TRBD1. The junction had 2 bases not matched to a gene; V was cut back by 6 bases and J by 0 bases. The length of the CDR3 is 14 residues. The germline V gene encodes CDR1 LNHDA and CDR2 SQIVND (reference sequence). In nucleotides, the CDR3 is TGTGCCAGTAGCAGGACAGGGGACCAAGAGACCCAGTACTTC. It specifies CASSRTGDQETQYF.

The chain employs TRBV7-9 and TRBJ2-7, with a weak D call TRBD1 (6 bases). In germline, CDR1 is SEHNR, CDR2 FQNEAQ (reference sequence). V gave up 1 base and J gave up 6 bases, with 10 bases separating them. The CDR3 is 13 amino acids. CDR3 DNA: TGTGCCAGCAGCTTAGACAGGGCATCCGAGCAGTACTTC. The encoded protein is CASSLDRASEQYF.

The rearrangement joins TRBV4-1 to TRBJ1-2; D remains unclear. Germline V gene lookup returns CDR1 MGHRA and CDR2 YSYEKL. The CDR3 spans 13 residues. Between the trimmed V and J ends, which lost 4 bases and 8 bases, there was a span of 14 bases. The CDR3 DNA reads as TGCGCCAGCAGCCGCGGACTTCCGAGGGGCTACACCTTC. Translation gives CASSRGLPRGYTF.

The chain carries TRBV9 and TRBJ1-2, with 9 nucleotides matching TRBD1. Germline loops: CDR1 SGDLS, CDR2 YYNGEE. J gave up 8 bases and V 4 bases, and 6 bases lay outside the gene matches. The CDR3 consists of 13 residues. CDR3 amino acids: CASSLTGGAGYTF. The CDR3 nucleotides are TGTGCCAGCAGCCTAACAGGGGGCGCAGGCTACACCTTC.